Each of the 13 T cell receptor beta chains below was sequenced from the same sample in a study of control samples from healthy donors and cancer patients. Some clones are missing from TCRdb's copy, which holds only in-frame ones; the method was immunoSEQ multiplex PCR. The table shows 200,000 or so clones, with 85% to 95% occurring only once. Sequencing used blood. Receptors originate from a man aged 45-60 years in good health.

CDR3 in DNA: TGTGCCAGCAGTGATGGGGCGGGGGGATCGGATACGCAGTATTTT. It encodes CASSDGAGGSDTQYF. The chain recombines TRBV2 with TRBJ2-3; 8 nucleotides align to TRBD2. From germline, CDR1 is SNHLY and CDR2 FYNNEI. CDR3 length equals 15 residues. Unmatched junction bases numbered 8, after V lost 3 bases and J lost 6 bases.

The genes are TRBV19 and TRBJ2-1, with D possibly TRBD1 on 6 matching bases. CDR3 length: 14 amino acids. Between the trimmed V and J ends, which lost 5 bases and 5 bases, there was a span of 13 bases. The germline gives CDR1 LNHDA, CDR2 SQIVND (reference sequence). The CDR3 loop reads CASSLHRENNEQFF. CDR3 coding DNA: TGTGCCAGTAGTCTCCACAGGGAAAACAATGAGCAGTTCTTC.

The chain combines TRBV19 with TRBJ2-3, with 7 positions matching TRBD2. Germline V gives CDR1 LNHDA, CDR2 SQIVND (reference sequence). Trimming took 5 bases from V and 3 from J; bases not matched to a gene: 5. This CDR3 spans 14 amino acids. The chain's CDR3 is CASSERGTTDTQYF. The DNA of the CDR3 is TGTGCCAGTAGTGAGCGGGGCACTACAGATACGCAGTATTTT. Filled out from reference TRBV19 and TRBJ2-3, the complete variable domain reads DGGITQSPKYLFRKEGQNVTLSCEQNLNHDAMYWYRQDPGQGLRLIYYSQIVNDFQKGDIAEGYSVSREKKESFPLTVTSAQKNPTAFYLCASSERGTTDTQYFGPGTRLTVL.

This chain links TRBV6-6 with TRBJ2-3; D might be TRBD2 (5 bases). Trimming removed 0 bases at V and 2 bases at J, with 6 bases between. Germline V gene data show CDR1 as MNHNY and CDR2 as SVGAGI (reference sequence). CDR3 size: 14 residues. The CDR3 sequence: CASSYSRVTDTQYF. The DNA for the CDR3 is TGTGCCAGCAGTTACTCGAGGGTCACAGATACGCAGTATTTT.

The chain joins TRBV6-8 to TRBJ2-7; D tentatively reads TRBD1 or TRBD2 (6 bases each). The CDR3 runs 13 residues. V was cut by 11 bases and J by 3 bases, with 17 bases left in between. Germline-derived CDR1 and CDR2 are MNHGY and SAAAGT. The CDR3 is CAPLRGQCYEQYV. The DNA of the CDR3 is TGTGCCCCTTTGCGGGGACAATGCTACGAGCAGTACGTC.

The chain has TRBV6-1 and TRBJ2-2; D call uncertain. Germline CDR1 is MNHNS and CDR2 is SASEGT. This CDR3 is 13 amino acids long. V was cut by 2 bases and J by 0 bases, with 1 base left in between. CDR3 nucleotides: TGTGCCAGCAGTGAACCGAACACCGGGGAGCTGTTTTTT. It codes for CASSEPNTGELFF.

J is TRBJ1-5 and V is TRBV28; D is unresolved. The CDR3 runs to 14 residues. V was cut by 4 bases and J by 6 bases, with 13 bases left in between. CDR1 and CDR2 from the germline V gene are MDHEN and SYDVKM. CDR3: CASSSEQRSQPQHF. CDR3 coding DNA: TGTGCCAGCAGTTCAGAACAAAGGAGTCAGCCCCAGCATTTT. The full variable domain, completed using reference TRBV28 and TRBJ1-5, is DVKVTQSSRYLVKRTGEKVFLECVQDMDHENMFWYRQDPGLGLRLIYFSYDVKMKEKGDIPEGYSVSREKKERFSLILESASTNQTSMYLCASSSEQRSQPQHFGDGTRLSIL.

The J gene is TRBJ1-5, the V gene TRBV20-1, with D maybe TRBD1 (5 bases). CDR3 length equals 13 residues. Germline-derived CDR1 and CDR2 are DFQATT and SNEGSKA (reference sequence). The germline V and J ends were trimmed by 3 bases and 3 bases, with 9 bases remaining between them. DNA of the CDR3: TGCAGTGCTAGTGCAGGGCACAATCAGCCCCAGCATTTT. Encoded protein: CSASAGHNQPQHF.

In its sample, this clone was seen a few times. J is TRBJ1-1 and V is TRBV28; D is perhaps TRBD1 (6 bases). V was cut by 6 bases and J by 5 bases, with 16 bases left in between. The CDR3 covers 14 residues. Germline loops: CDR1 MDHEN, CDR2 SYDVKM. The CDR3 sequence: CASSSPPRGTEAFF. In DNA, the CDR3 is TGTGCCAGCAGCTCCCCCCCCAGGGGAACTGAAGCTTTCTTT.

This clone showed up just once. The chain employs TRBV19 and TRBJ1-2; no firm D call. Trimming took 6 bases from V and 2 from J, leaving 10 bases between them. The CDR3 is made up of 13 amino acids. Germline values: CDR1 LNHDA, CDR2 SQIVND (reference sequence). CDR3 sequence: CASSPTLNYGYTF. The DNA for the CDR3 is TGTGCCAGTAGCCCTACACTCAACTATGGCTACACCTTC.

This chain links TRBV5-4 with TRBJ1-6, with D perhaps matching TRBD1 (5 bases). V lost 4 bases, J lost 5 bases, and 16 bases lay in between. The germline gives CDR1 SGHNT, CDR2 YYREEE (reference sequence). The CDR3 length is 16 residues. In nucleotides, the CDR3 is TGTGCCAGCAGCCTCGGCGGGGCAGAAAATAATTCACCCCTCCACTTT. Translated: CASSLGGAENNSPLHF.

The chain employs TRBV29-1 and TRBJ1-1; no definite D call. The germline V gene encodes CDR1 SQVTM and CDR2 ANQGSEA. This CDR3 has 13 amino acids. Between the trimmed V and J ends, which lost 6 bases and 0 bases, there was a span of 11 bases. The CDR3: CSVQTAMNTEAFF. The DNA of the CDR3 is TGCAGCGTCCAAACAGCCATGAACACTGAAGCTTTCTTT.

This chain links TRBV3-1 (or the pseudogene TRBV3-2) with TRBJ2-3; 9 positions match TRBD2. Germline V gene lookup returns CDR1 LGHDT and CDR2 YNNKEL (reference sequence). The trim removed 0 bases at V and 10 bases at J, leaving 11 bases unmatched. The CDR3 consists of 16 residues. The CDR3 loop reads CASSQDPGLALPAQYF. The CDR3, as DNA: TGTGCCAGCAGCCAAGACCCGGGACTAGCACTCCCAGCGCAGTATTTT.